This T cell receptor (beta chain) is drawn from a study of T cell responses to AZD1222 COVID-19 vaccine. Produced via immunoSEQ multiplex PCR; TCRdb's table is partial and in-frame only. The sample shows 100,000 to 150,000 clones, more than 75% of them seen only once. Remarks on this clone: The antigen remains unidentified.

Broader study findings: Vaccine-related CD4 TCRs covered spike, predominating at 160-218 and 743-854.

The input for sequencing was peripheral blood, taken on day 0 of AZD1222 vaccination. The receptor comes from an adult in good health.

CDR3 sequence reads: CASSKVLAGDHGELFF. The CDR3 DNA is TGTGCCAGCAGCAAGGTCCTAGCGGGAGACCACGGGGAGCTGTTTTTT. This sequence joins TRBV5-4 and TRBJ2-2; the match to TRBD2 covers 10 bases. CDR1 is SGHNT and CDR2 is YYREEE in the germline V gene (reference sequence). V trimming: 4 bases; J trimming: 7 bases; junction bases outside the gene matches: 10. The CDR3 has 16 residues.